This entry is about one T cell receptor beta chain. This sample stems from a study of blood T cell repertoires in COVID-19. Overall study context: Samples representing acute and convalescent COVID-19 were sourced from the United States, Italy and Spain. T cells, B-cell-depleted T cells, or PBMCs supplied cDNA or gDNA.

Deletions cut 2 bases from V and 14 bases from J, with 16 bases between. Germline V gene sequence: CDR1 MNHNY, CDR2 SVGAGI (reference sequence). The CDR3 runs to 14 residues. As handled by the study authors: Reference gene primer amplification gave estimated nucleated cell counts. The table came from immunoSEQ multiplex PCR; TCRdb's copy has only in-frame clones and leaves some out. That table supplies the V and J calls and clone size; D and trimming were determined from the DNA. The data contain over 85,000 clones, 70% to 90% of them singletons. The receptor comes from a woman between 50 and 59 years old with acute or convalescent COVID-19. This chain uses TRBV6-6 with TRBJ1-6; a weak D match, TRBD1 (6 bases). Sequenced material: peripheral blood. The CDR3: CASSYPGQPYSLHF. In nucleotides, the CDR3 is TGTGCCAGCAGTTACCCCGGACAGCCGTACTCCCTCCACTTT.